The subject of this entry is one TCR beta chain. This record comes from a study of OX40 agonist ivuxolimab in advanced cancers. Clones were read by immunoSEQ multiplex PCR, and TCRdb kept only the in-frame ones, dropping some. The profile shows tens of thousands of clones, about 91% of them singletons. Germline V gene sequence: CDR1 LNHDA, CDR2 SQIVND (reference sequence). V was pared by 5 bases and J by 4 bases, with 9 bases of the junction left unmatched. The CDR3 totals 15 residues. This chain connects TRBV19 to TRBJ1-2; 8 bases are a match to TRBD1. The TCR sequence derives from an adult with an advanced solid tumor such as melanoma, head and neck, liver or kidney cancer. This material consisted of CD4+ or CD8+ T cells sorted from blood, taken in a trial of the OX40 agonist ivuxolimab. CDR3 loop: CASSPPGQVLYGYTF. CDR3 DNA sequence: TGTGCCAGTAGTCCCCCGGGACAGGTCCTCTATGGCTACACCTTC. Full variable domain (rest looked up from reference TRBV19 and TRBJ1-2): DGGITQSPKYLFRKEGQNVTLSCEQNLNHDAMYWYRQDPGQGLRLIYYSQIVNDFQKGDIAEGYSVSREKKESFPLTVTSAQKNPTAFYLCASSPPGQVLYGYTFGSGTRLTVV.